This T cell receptor beta chain was recovered during a study of vaccination effects on CD4 cells after COVID-19. Turning to the study itself: The vaccine given was either BNT162b2 or mRNA-1273, in two doses. Findings and caveats of the study: Post-vaccine spike-reactive clones in convalescents were mainly new vaccine-induced clones.

Culture proceeded for nine to eleven days, and CD4+ T cells were then isolated. CDR1 is SGHTA, CDR2 FQGTGA, per germline. The CDR3 is made up of 16 amino acids. The ends were cut back, 5 bases at V and 5 bases at J, with 21 bases in the middle. To note about this clone: The antigen is unknown.

This table comes from immunoSEQ multiplex PCR, and its TCRdb copy is limited to in-frame clones, with some not included. This table holds under 50,000 clones, around 76% found once. The sample consisted of CD4+ T cells from PBMCs cultured without peptide, taken before COVID-19 vaccination. The chain is built from TRBV7-3 and TRBJ2-5; no reliable D call. This TCR derives from a human donor who had a prior SARS-CoV-2 infection. The CDR3 loop is CASSPTPGRTRETQYF. The DNA for the CDR3 is TGTGCCAGCAGCCCCACACCCGGACGTACAAGGGAGACCCAGTACTTC.